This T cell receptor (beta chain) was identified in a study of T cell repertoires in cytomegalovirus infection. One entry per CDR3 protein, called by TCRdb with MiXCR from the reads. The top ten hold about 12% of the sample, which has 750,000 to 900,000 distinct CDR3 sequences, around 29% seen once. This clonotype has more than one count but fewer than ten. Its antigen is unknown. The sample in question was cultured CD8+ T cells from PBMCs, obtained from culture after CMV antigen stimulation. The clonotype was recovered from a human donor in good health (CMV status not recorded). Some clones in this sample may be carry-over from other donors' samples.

The CDR3 loop is CASSFIGTNYGYTF. The CDR3 nucleotides read TGTGCCAGCAGTTTCATCGGGACTAACTATGGCTACACCTTC. The V call is TRBV27, the J call TRBJ1-2, with no clear D. Germline-derived CDR1 and CDR2 are MNHEY and SMNVEV (reference sequence). Trimming removed 3 bases at V and 0 bases at J, with 8 bases between. The CDR3 is made up of 14 amino acids.